The clone carrying this TCR beta chain was seen a few times. What it binds is unknown. From the reads, TCRdb called clonotypes with MiXCR, one entry per CDR3 protein. The repertoire consists of 150,000 to 200,000 distinct CDR3 sequences, with approximately 15% occurring once and the leading ten covering 25% to 30%. These data come from a study of T cell repertoires in cytomegalovirus infection. Across the study: Public TCR beta signatures were indicative of both CMV infection and a matching HLA type.

Findings of the study overall: Predominance within the ex vivo response was attributable to HLA-C-restricted CMV-specific TCR beta clonotypes.

CDR3 size: 13 residues. The V end lost 0 bases, the J end lost 6 bases, and 9 bases lay between the germline ends. Germline-derived CDR1 and CDR2 are SGHDT and YYEEEE. The chain carries TRBV5-6 and TRBJ1-1; no reliable D call. The TCR comes from a human donor in good health (CMV status not recorded). Some clones in this sample may be carry-over from other donors' samples. Material: PBMCs. As DNA, the CDR3 is TGTGCCAGCAGCTTGGGCAGGAGGGCTGAAGCTTTCTTT. Its translation is CASSLGRRAEAFF.